The clone carrying this TCR beta chain came up once. The sample comes from a study of blood T cell repertoires in COVID-19. Study details: Sites across the United States, Italy and Spain contributed samples from acute and convalescent COVID-19. Sources were T cells, B-cell-depleted T cells, or PBMCs; the material itself was cDNA or gDNA.

Authors' processing steps: Reference gene primers were amplified, and this amplification served to estimate nucleated cell counts. TCRdb keeps only in-frame clones here, not all; method: immunoSEQ multiplex PCR. V, J and clone size are taken as reported in that table, and D and trimming were inferred from the DNA itself. This sample carries roughly 200,000 clones, 81% of them seen once, and the ten largest clones take 7.5% to 9%. Germline V CDR1 and CDR2: MNHEY, SVGAGI. The CDR3 is made up of 14 amino acids. J lost 8 bases, V lost 7 bases, and 10 bases had no gene match. The TCR sequence derives from an elderly woman with acute or convalescent COVID-19. This sequence joins TRBV6-5 and TRBJ1-3; 8 bases align to TRBD1. The sample was peripheral blood. This CDR3 reads CASNLDRGWDTIYF. The CDR3 nucleotides read TGTGCCAGCAACCTTGACAGGGGTTGGGACACCATATATTTT.